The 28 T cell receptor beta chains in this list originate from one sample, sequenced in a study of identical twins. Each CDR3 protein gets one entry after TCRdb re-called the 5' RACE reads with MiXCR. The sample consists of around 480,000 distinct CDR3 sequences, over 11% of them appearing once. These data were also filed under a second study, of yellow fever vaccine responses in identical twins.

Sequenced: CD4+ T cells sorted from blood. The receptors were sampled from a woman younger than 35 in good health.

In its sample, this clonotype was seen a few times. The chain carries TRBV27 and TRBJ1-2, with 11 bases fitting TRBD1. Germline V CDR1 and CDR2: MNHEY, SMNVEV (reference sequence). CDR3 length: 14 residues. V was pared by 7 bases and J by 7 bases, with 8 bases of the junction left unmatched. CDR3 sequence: CASTRGQGEGGYTF. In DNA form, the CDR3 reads TGTGCCAGCACTAGGGGACAGGGGGAGGGTGGCTACACCTTC.

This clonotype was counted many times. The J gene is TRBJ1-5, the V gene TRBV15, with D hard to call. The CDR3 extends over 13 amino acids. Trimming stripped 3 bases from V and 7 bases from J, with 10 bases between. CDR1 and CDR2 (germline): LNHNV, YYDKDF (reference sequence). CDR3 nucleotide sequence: TGTGCCACCAGCAGGACTAGAGAGCAGCCCCAGCATTTT. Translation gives CATSRTREQPQHF.

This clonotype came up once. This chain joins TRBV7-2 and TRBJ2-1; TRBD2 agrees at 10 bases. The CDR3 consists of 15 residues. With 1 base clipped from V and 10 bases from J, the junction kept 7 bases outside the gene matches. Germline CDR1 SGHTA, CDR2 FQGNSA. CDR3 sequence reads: CASSLGLAGSREQFF. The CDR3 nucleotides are TGTGCCAGCAGCTTAGGACTAGCGGGTTCGCGCGAGCAGTTCTTC.

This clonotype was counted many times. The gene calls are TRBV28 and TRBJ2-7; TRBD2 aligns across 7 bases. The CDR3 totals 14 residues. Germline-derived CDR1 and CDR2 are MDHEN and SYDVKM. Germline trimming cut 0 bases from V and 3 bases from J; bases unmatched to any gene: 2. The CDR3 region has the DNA TGTGCCAGCAGTTTATGGTCTAGCGGCTACGAGCAGTACTTC. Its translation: CASSLWSSGYEQYF.

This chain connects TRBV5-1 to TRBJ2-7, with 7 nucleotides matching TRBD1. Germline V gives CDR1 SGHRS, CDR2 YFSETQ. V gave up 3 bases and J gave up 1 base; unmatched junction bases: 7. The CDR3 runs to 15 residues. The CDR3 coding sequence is TGCGCCAGCAGCTACGGACAGGCGCAATCCTACGAGCAGTACTTC. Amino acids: CASSYGQAQSYEQYF.

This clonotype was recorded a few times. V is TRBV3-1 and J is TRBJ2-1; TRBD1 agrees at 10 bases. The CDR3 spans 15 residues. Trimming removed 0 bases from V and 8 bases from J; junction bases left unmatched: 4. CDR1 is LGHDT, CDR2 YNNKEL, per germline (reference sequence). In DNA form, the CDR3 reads TGTGCCAGCAGCCAAGAGGGACAGGGGTTTCATGAGCAGTTCTTC. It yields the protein CASSQEGQGFHEQFF.

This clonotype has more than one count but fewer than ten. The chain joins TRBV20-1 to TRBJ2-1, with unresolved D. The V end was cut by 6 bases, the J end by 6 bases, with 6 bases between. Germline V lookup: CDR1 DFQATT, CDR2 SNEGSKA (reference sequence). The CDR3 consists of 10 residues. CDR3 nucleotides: TGCAGTGCCAGGTTCAATGAGCAGTTCTTC. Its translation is CSARFNEQFF.

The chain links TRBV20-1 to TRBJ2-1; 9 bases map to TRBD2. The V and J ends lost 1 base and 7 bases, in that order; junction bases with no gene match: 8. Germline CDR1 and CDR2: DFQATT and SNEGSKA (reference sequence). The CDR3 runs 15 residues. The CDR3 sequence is CSARGELAGRNEQFF. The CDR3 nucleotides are TGCAGTGCTAGAGGGGAACTAGCGGGTAGGAATGAGCAGTTCTTC.

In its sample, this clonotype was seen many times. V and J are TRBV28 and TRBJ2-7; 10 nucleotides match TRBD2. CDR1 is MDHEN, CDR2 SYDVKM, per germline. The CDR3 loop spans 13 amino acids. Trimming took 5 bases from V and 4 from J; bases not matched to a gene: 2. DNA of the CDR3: TGTGCCAGCAGTCTGACTAGCGGGTACGAGCAGTACTTC. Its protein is CASSLTSGYEQYF.

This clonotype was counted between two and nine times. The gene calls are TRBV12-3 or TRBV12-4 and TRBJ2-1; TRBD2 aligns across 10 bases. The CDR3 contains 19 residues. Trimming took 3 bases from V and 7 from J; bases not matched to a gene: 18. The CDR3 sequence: CASSFRQRSSGSRYNEQFF. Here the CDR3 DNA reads TGTGCCAGCAGTTTTCGGCAGAGGTCTAGCGGGAGCAGGTATAATGAGCAGTTCTTC.

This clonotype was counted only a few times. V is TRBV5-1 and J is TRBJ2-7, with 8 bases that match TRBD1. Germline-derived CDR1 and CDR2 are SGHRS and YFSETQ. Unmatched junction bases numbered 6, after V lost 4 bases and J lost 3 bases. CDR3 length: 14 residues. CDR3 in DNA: TGCGCCAGCAGCCCACTAGGACAGGGCTACGAGCAGTACTTC. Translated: CASSPLGQGYEQYF.

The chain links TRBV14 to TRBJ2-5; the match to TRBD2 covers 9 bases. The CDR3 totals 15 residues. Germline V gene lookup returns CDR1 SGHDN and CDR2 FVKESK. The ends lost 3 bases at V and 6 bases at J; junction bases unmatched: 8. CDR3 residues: CASSHLSGSGKTQYF. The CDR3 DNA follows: TGTGCCAGCAGCCACCTTAGCGGGAGCGGGAAGACCCAGTACTTC.

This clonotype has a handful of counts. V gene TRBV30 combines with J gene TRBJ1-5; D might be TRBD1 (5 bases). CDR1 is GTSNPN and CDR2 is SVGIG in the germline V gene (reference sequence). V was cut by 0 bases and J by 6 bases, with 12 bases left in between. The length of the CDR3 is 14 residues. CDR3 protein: CAWSVGKGTQPQHF. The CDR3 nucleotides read TGTGCCTGGAGTGTGGGGAAGGGGACTCAGCCCCAGCATTTT.

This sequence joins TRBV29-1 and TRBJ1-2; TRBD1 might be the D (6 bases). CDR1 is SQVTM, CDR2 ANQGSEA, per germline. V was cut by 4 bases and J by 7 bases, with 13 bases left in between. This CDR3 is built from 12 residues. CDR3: CSVGQGWSGYTF. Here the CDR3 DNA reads TGCAGCGTTGGGCAGGGGTGGAGTGGCTACACCTTC.

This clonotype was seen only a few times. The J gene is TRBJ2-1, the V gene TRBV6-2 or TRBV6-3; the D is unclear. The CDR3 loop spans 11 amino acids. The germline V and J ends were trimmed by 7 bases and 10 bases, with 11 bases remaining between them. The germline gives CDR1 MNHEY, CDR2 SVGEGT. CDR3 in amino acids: CASKQNTEQFF. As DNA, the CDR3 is TGTGCCAGCAAACAGAACACCGAGCAGTTCTTC.

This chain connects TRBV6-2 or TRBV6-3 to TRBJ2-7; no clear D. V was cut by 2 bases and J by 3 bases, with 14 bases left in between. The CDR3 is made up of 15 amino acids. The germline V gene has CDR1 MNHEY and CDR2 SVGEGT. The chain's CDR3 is CASSYGGDPRYEQYF. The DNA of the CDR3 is TGTGCCAGCAGTTACGGCGGCGACCCCCGCTACGAGCAGTACTTC.

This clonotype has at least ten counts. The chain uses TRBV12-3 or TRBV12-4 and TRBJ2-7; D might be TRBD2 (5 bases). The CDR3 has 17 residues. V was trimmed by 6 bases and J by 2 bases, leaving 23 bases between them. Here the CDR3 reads CASSPLLTRGATYEQYF. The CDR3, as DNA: TGTGCCAGCAGCCCCCTCCTCACTCGGGGTGCTACCTACGAGCAGTACTTC.

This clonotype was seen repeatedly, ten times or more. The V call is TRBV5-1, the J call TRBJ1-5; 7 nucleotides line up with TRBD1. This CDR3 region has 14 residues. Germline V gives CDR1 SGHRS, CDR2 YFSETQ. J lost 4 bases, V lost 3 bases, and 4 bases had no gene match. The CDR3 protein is CASSSGTENQPQHF. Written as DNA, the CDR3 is TGCGCCAGCAGCTCCGGGACAGAGAATCAGCCCCAGCATTTT.

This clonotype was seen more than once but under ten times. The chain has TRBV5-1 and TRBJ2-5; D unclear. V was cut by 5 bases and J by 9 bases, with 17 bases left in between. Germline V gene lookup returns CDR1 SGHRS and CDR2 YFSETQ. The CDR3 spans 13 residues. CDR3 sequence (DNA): TGCGCCAGCAGGTGGGCCCCCCAAGAAGCCCAGTACTTC. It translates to CASRWAPQEAQYF.

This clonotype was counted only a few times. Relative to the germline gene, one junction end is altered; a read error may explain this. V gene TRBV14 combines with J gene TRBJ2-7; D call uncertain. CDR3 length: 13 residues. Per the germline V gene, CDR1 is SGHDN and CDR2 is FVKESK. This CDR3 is CASSLKTSSEQYF. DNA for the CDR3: TGTGCCAGCAGCCTCAAGACGTCCTCCGAGCAGTACTTC. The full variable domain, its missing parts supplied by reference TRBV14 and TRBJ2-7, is EAGVTQFPSHSVIEKGQTVTLRCDPISGHDNLYWYRRVMGKEIKFLLHFVKESKQDESGMPNNRFLAERTGGTYSTLKVQPAELEDSGVYFCASSLKTSSEQYFGPGTRLTVT.

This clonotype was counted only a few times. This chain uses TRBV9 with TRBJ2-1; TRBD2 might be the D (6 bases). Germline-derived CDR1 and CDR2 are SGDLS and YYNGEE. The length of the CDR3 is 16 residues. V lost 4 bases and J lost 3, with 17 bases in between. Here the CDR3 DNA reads TGTGCCAGCAGCCTGACGGGACTCCCAAACTACAATGAGCAGTTCTTC. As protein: CASSLTGLPNYNEQFF.

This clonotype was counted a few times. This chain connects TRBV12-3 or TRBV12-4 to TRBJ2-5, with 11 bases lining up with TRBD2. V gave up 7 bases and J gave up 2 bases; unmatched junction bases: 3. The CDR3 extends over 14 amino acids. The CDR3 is CASIAGGHQETQYF. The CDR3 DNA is TGTGCCAGCATAGCGGGGGGGCATCAAGAGACCCAGTACTTC.

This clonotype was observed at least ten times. The CDR3 sequence is CASTLLAGASTDTQYF. CDR3 sequence (DNA): TGTGCCAGCACCTTACTAGCGGGGGCTAGCACAGATACGCAGTATTTT. This sequence joins TRBV12-3 or TRBV12-4 and TRBJ2-3; TRBD2 aligns across 11 bases. After removal of 7 bases from V and 0 bases from J, the junction contained 6 bases not matched to a gene. The CDR3 contains 16 residues.

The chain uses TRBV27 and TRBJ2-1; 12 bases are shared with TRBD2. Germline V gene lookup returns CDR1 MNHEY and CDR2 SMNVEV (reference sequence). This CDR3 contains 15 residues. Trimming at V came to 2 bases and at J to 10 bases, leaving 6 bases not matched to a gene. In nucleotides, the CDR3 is TGTGCCAGCAGTTTACTAGCGGGGGGGCTATGGGAGCAGTTCTTC. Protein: CASSLLAGGLWEQFF.

The CDR3 DNA is TGTGCCAGCACCGACTCTCGACTAGGTTCCTACGAGCAGTACTTC. Protein sequence: CASTDSRLGSYEQYF. This chain connects TRBV6-1 to TRBJ2-7; a possible D gene is TRBD2 (6 bases). The CDR3 is 15 amino acids. The V end lost 7 bases, the J end lost 1 base, and 17 bases lay between the germline ends. CDR1 and CDR2 (germline): MNHNS, SASEGT.

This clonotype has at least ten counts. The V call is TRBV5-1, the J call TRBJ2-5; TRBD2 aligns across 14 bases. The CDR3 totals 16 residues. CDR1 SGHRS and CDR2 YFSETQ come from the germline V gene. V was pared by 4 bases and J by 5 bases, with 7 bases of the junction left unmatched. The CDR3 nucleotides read TGCGCCAGCAGCCTGGGACTAGCGGGGGCAAGGGAGACCCAGTACTTC. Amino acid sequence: CASSLGLAGARETQYF.

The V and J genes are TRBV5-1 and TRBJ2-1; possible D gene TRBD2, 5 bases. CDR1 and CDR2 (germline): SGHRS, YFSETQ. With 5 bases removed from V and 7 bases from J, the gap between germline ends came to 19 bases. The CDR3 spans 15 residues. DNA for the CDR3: TGCGCCAGCAGGCATCGGACGACGGGGTATAATGAGCAGTTCTTC. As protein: CASRHRTTGYNEQFF.

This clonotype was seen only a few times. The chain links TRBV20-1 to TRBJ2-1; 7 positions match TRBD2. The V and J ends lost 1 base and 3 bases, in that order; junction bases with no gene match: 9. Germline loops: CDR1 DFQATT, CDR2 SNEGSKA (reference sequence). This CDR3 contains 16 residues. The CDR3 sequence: CSARASGRDYYNEQFF. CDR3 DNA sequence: TGCAGTGCTAGAGCATCAGGGAGGGACTACTACAATGAGCAGTTCTTC.